This TCR beta chain was sequenced in a study of CD8 T cells in Susac syndrome (dated by TCRdb to between 2018 and 2021). In the study overall: Repertoire sequencing was used to test whether CD8+ T cell activation and differentiation in Susac syndrome was antigen driven. Clonality of the CD8+ T cell repertoire was compared between roughly eleven healthy donors, about 14 Susac syndrome patients and about 15 multiple sclerosis patients.

High-throughput TCR beta sequencing profiled peripheral blood CD8+ and CD4+ T cells from healthy donors, Susac syndrome patients and multiple sclerosis patients. The multiple sclerosis controls were treatment-naive patients who had stable or active relapsing-remitting disease and met the revised McDonald criteria. Bulk CD8+ and CD4+ T cells were purified by magnetic negative isolation, while CD8+ TEMRA cells were enriched using FACS. Blood was collected in EDTA tubes and processed within 24 hours, with PBMCs isolated through density gradient centrifugation. PBMCs intended for TCR sequencing were cryopreserved in liquid nitrogen and thawed later in a water bath at 37 degrees C. A purity of at least 90% was achieved for sorted or isolated CD4+, CD8+ and CD8+ TEMRA cells. RNA was extracted with the RNeasy kit and about 0.5 to 1 ug was reverse transcribed using random hexamers. The immunoSEQ multiplex PCR assay, covering 54 Vbeta and 13 Jbeta segments, was used to amplify TCR beta CDR3 regions. Bias from PCR amplification was corrected by using a synthetic template baseline for primer optimization and for computational correction. Per the original workflow: Reads were annotated to V, D and J genes per IMGT and analyzed with immunoSEQ Analyzer, keeping only productive sequences. Clonality was calculated as one minus the Shannon entropy normalized by log2 of the number of productive unique sequences. For each patient and control, public and private clones were evaluated among the 100 most prevalent clones. Clones were defined as Susac-specific when absent from the healthy and MS cohorts, from about 1,100 published viral clones and from other ImmuneACCESS disease sequences. The public reads were reanalyzed by TCRdb: fastp trimming at Q25, MiXCR alignment, in-frame beta chains only. Here each entry gathers all rows of one CDR3 protein and keeps the most common genes and DNA. TCRdb's processing, not the authors', yielded these V and J calls. The sample table lists 150,000 to 200,000 distinct CDR3 sequences, approximately 95% of them with a count of one. The top ten clones comprise roughly 0.16% of the sample.

As to this clonotype: Its specific antigen is unknown. One end of the junction fails to match germline, which may point to a read error.

What the research found in general, with its limitations: The study acknowledged that relatively few individuals were included in the TCR sequencing and HLA analysis.

The sequenced sample was CD8+ T cells from PBMCs. The TCR originated in a human donor with multiple sclerosis.

The bases read TGTGCCAGCAGCCTAGCAGGGGTTAGAGATAATTCACCCCTCCACTTT. Translation gives CASSLAGVRDNSPLHF. The chain was built from TRBV7-6 and TRBJ1-6; perhaps TRBD1 is the D gene, with 6 bases matching. According to the germline V gene, CDR1 reads SGHVS and CDR2 reads FNYEAQ. The CDR3, cysteine through phenylalanine, is 16 amino acids long. Solely the CDR3 DNA is kept, with 48 bases framed from the first base.